This TCR beta chain emerged from a study of identical twins. The authors used template switching to add a universal primer site and gave cDNA unique molecular identifiers. Using its own MiXCR run on the 5' RACE reads, TCRdb lists one record per CDR3 protein. This table holds 1.5 million to 2 million distinct CDR3 sequences, 32% found once. With regard to this clonotype: What it recognizes is unknown.

The V gene lost 6 bases and the J gene lost 4 bases, with 16 bases spanning the gap. The CDR3 totals 15 residues. Germline V gene sequence: CDR1 SNHLY, CDR2 FYNNEI. Points from the study as a whole: Some out-of-frame alpha sequences were shared by twins, and these showed excess low generation probability. For zero-insertion analyses, partial confounding could come from invariant MAIT and iNKT cells.

Input material: cord blood. This clonotype was sampled from a newborn girl in good health. The chain has TRBV2 and TRBJ2-1; D may be TRBD1 or TRBD2 (6 bases each). The CDR3 here is CASRLGGARYNEQFF. CDR3 nucleotide sequence: TGTGCCAGCAGGTTGGGGGGCGCAAGGTACAATGAGCAGTTCTTC.